These T cell receptor beta chains were read from a single sample in a study of T-cell memory formation after mild COVID-19. TCRdb re-called the 5' RACE reads with MiXCR, one entry per CDR3 protein. The sample yields 580,000 or so distinct CDR3 sequences, 15% to 20% seen once. Sample: PBMCs or a T cell subset sorted from them (not recorded which). These receptors were obtained from an adult woman who had mild COVID-19 (a few samples of this study predate the infection). Cell type and time point are not known. The CDR3 runs from the conserved cysteine through the conserved F or W. A D gene is named only where the DNA matches it firmly. A clone size is listed for some rows: how often the clone was seen (once, few, many), or a class if it is expanded.

>-|TRBV9|-|TRBJ2-1
TGTGCCAGCAGCGTAGCCCCAGTTACGTACAATGAGCAGTTCTTC
CASSVAPVTYNEQFF
>-|TRBV12-3/TRBV12-4|-|TRBJ1-3
TGTGCCAGCAGTTCCCCTCGTCTCTCTGGAAACACCATATATTTT
CASSSPRLSGNTIYF
>-|TRBV6-1|-|TRBJ2-3
TGTGCCAGCAGGGACTATACAGATACGCAGTATTTT
CASRDYTDTQYF
>few|TRBV5-6|-|TRBJ1-2
TGTGCCAGCAGCTTGACAGGGTTTTTCTATGGCTACACCTTC
CASSLTGFFYGYTF
>-|TRBV5-1|-|TRBJ1-2
TGCGCCAGCAGCTGGGCCGGGACCGATGGCTACACCTTC
CASSWAGTDGYTF
>-|TRBV7-2|TRBD2|TRBJ2-3
TGTGCCAGCAGCTCACAACCCACGCGACTAGCGGGGGGTACGCAGTATTTT
CASSSQPTRLAGGTQYF
>few|TRBV5-1|TRBD1|TRBJ2-5
TGCGCCAGCAGCACAGGGACAGGGGAAGAGACCCAGTACTTC
CASSTGTGEETQYF
>few|TRBV5-1|TRBD1|TRBJ1-4
TGCGCCAGCAGCAACAGGGGGCTTGGTGAAAAACTGTTTTTT
CASSNRGLGEKLFF
>-|TRBV12-5|-|TRBJ2-1
TGTGCTAGTGGTTCGTTTAGCGGCTCCTACAATGAGCAGTTCTTC
CASGSFSGSYNEQFF
>few|TRBV5-1|-|TRBJ2-3
TGCGCCAGCAGCTTGCCATCACCAAGGCTGTATTTT
CASSLPSPRLYF
>few|TRBV6-5|-|TRBJ1-1
TGTGCCAGCAGTTACAGTACTGAAGCTTTCTTT
CASSYSTEAFF
>-|TRBV24-1|TRBD2|TRBJ2-1
TGTGCCACCAGTGATCCCGGGACTAGCGGGACCTCCTACAATGAGCAGTTCTTC
CATSDPGTSGTSYNEQFF
>few|TRBV9|-|TRBJ2-3
TGTGCCAGCAGCGTCGGGGTCGGGCGAGATACGCAGTATTTT
CASSVGVGRDTQYF
>-|TRBV4-3|-|TRBJ2-3
TGCGCCAGCAGCCAAGATGGCAAACCGGGCGATACGCAGTATTTT
CASSQDGKPGDTQYF
>-|TRBV7-9|-|TRBJ2-1
TGTGCCACCCAGCCGGGACTTGAAGACAATGAGCAGTTCTTC
CATQPGLEDNEQFF
>-|TRBV12-3/TRBV12-4|TRBD2|TRBJ2-4
TGTGCCAGCAGTAGCCTAGCGGAGTACATTCAGTACTTC
CASSSLAEYIQYF
>few|TRBV4-1|-|TRBJ2-5
TGCGCCAGCAGCCAAGAAAGGGCCCAAGAGACCCAGTACTTC
CASSQERAQETQYF
>-|TRBV7-2|-|TRBJ2-1
TGTGCCAGCAGATCCTACTCCTACAATGAGCAGTTCTTC
CASRSYSYNEQFF
>-|TRBV20-1|-|TRBJ1-1
TGCAGTGCTAGAGAAGGCGTTTCAGGCTGGGAAGCTTTCTTT
CSAREGVSGWEAFF
>few|TRBV4-2|TRBD2|TRBJ2-7
TGTGCCAGCAGCCCTTCTAGCGGGAGGGCCCTCGAGCAGTACTTC
CASSPSSGRALEQYF
>few|TRBV3-1|-|TRBJ1-1
TGTGCCAGCAGCCAAGATCGGGTACTACCCAACACTGAAGCTTTCTTT
CASSQDRVLPNTEAFF
>few|TRBV5-1|TRBD1|TRBJ2-2
TGCGCCAGCAGCTGGACAGGGGACACCGGGGAGCTGTTTTTT
CASSWTGDTGELFF
>-|TRBV3-1|-|TRBJ2-1
TGTGCCAGCAGCCAAGCGGCTGTGCAGTTCTTC
CASSQAAVQFF
>-|TRBV7-9|TRBD2|TRBJ2-1
TGTGCCAGCAGCCTGACTAGCGGGAGTAATGAGCAGTTCTTC
CASSLTSGSNEQFF